This is a list of T cell receptor beta chains from one sample in a study of T cells after posttransplantation cyclophosphamide. Some clones are missing from TCRdb's copy, which holds only in-frame ones; the method was immunoSEQ multiplex PCR. This repertoire holds roughly 49,000 clones, and none appear only once. Sample: PBMCs. The receptors stem from a man aged 40-50 years in good health, CMV-negative, and a related stem cell transplant donor. The CDR3 runs from the conserved cysteine through the conserved F or W. D genes are given only for firm matches. Some rows have no size entry. The others give once, few or many, or a class for an expanded clone.

d_gene	v_gene	j_gene	abundance	CDR3nt	CDR3aa
NA	TRBV29-1	TRBJ1-1	many	TGCAGCGTTGCGCAGACTTCTTCAAGCACTGAAGCTTTCTTT	CSVAQTSSSTEAFF
TRBD2	TRBV6-4	TRBJ2-3	many	TGTGCCAGCAGTGTGGCGGGAGAGGGCACAGATACGCAGTATTTT	CASSVAGEGTDTQYF
NA	TRBV6-6	TRBJ1-1	NA	TGTGCCAGCAGTTACTCAGAGGCCTACACTGAAGCTTTCTTT	CASSYSEAYTEAFF
TRBD1	TRBV5-4	TRBJ1-2	many	TGTGCCAGCAGCCCGGGACAGGGGTTGAGCTATGGCTACACCTTC	CASSPGQGLSYGYTF
TRBD1	TRBV19	TRBJ2-7	many	TGTGCCAGTAGTATTAGCCAGGACAGGGATCGGTACTTC	CASSISQDRDRYF
NA	TRBV6-5	TRBJ2-3	NA	TGTGCCTGCAGTTACGTATCCGGGACTTCGACAGATACGCAGTATTTT	CACSYVSGTSTDTQYF
NA	TRBV27	TRBJ2-3	few	TGTGCCAGCAGTTTCCTAGCGCAGTATTTT	CASSFLAQYF
TRBD1	TRBV28	TRBJ2-7	many	TGTGCCAGCAGTTTGGGACAGGGTAGGGACGAGCAGTACTTC	CASSLGQGRDEQYF
TRBD2	TRBV19	TRBJ2-6	many	TGTGCCAGTAGTATCCCGGGACTAGCGGGAAACTCTGGGGCCAACGTCCTGACTTTC	CASSIPGLAGNSGANVLTF
NA	TRBV21-1	TRBJ1-2	many	TGTGCCAGCAGCCCCCGACTAAGTGGCTACACCTTC	CASSPRLSGYTF
NA	TRBV7-8	TRBJ1-1	many	TGTGCCAGCAGCTCCCAGGTGGTTCCCACTGAAGCTTTCTTT	CASSSQVVPTEAFF
TRBD2	TRBV29-1	TRBJ2-1	many	TGCAGCGTCGGACTAGCGGGAGGTGAGCAGTTCTTC	CSVGLAGGEQFF
NA	TRBV27	TRBJ2-7	many	TGTGCCAGCAGTCCCCCCGCGACCTACGAGCAGTACTTC	CASSPPATYEQYF
TRBD2	TRBV5-4	TRBJ2-3	many	TGTGCCAGCAGCCGGACTAGCGGGAGGCGGGACACAGATACGCAGTATTTT	CASSRTSGRRDTDTQYF
NA	TRBV19	TRBJ2-1	many	TGTGCCAGTAGCGGGAGCTCCTACAATGAGCAGTTCTTC	CASSGSSYNEQFF
TRBD2	TRBV7-9	TRBJ2-3	many	TGTGCCAGCAGTCCCCCGGGGGGGCCGCACACAGATACGCAGTATTTT	CASSPPGGPHTDTQYF
NA	TRBV7-9	TRBJ1-4	many	TGTGCCAGCAGCTCCTGGACTGAGAATGAAAAACTGTTTTTT	CASSSWTENEKLFF
TRBD1	TRBV6-6	TRBJ1-5	many	TGTGCCAGCAGCCCGACAGGGGGAAGTTATCTCGATTTT	CASSPTGGSYLDF
TRBD2	TRBV6-1	TRBJ2-7	many	TGTGCCAGCAGCACTAGCGGGGGGCGTTACGAGCAGTACTTC	CASSTSGGRYEQYF
TRBD2	TRBV7-9	TRBJ2-1	many	TGTGCCAGCAGTTCTTCAAACTGGCTAGCGGGGGGGAATGAGCAGTTCTTC	CASSSSNWLAGGNEQFF
NA	TRBV7-9	TRBJ2-3	many	TGTGCCAGCAGTCAATCAGGATTGAGGGTTGGCGATACGCAGTATTTT	CASSQSGLRVGDTQYF
TRBD1	TRBV7-6	TRBJ2-1	many	TGTGCCAGCAGCTCAACTACCGGGACAGCCAATGAGCAGTTCTTC	CASSSTTGTANEQFF
TRBD2	TRBV19	TRBJ2-5	many	TGTGCCAGTAGTAACCCGAGCGGGAGATGGGAGACCCAGTACTTC	CASSNPSGRWETQYF
NA	TRBV7-9	TRBJ2-7	many	TGTGCCAGCAGCGACAGACAGGCGCAAGGGGCCTACGAGCAGTACTTC	CASSDRQAQGAYEQYF
TRBD2	TRBV2	TRBJ2-7	many	TGTGCCAGCAGTGAAGCTAGACTAGCGGGAGGGTACGAGCAGTACTTC	CASSEARLAGGYEQYF
TRBD2	TRBV28	TRBJ2-3	many	TGTGCCAGCAGTTTAGGAATAGCGGGTGGTCAAGATACGCAGTATTTT	CASSLGIAGGQDTQYF
NA	TRBV27	TRBJ2-7	few	TGTGCCAGCAGTTTAGCGGCGGTGAGCTCCTACGAGCAGTACTTC	CASSLAAVSSYEQYF
TRBD1	TRBV27	TRBJ2-7	few	TGTGCCAGCAGTTTATCGACCGGGACAGTAACCTACGAGCAGTACTTC	CASSLSTGTVTYEQYF
TRBD2	TRBV2	TRBJ2-1	many	TGTGCCAGCAGTCAAATAGCGGGAGGCCACTCCTACAATGAGCAGTTCTTC	CASSQIAGGHSYNEQFF
TRBD2	TRBV7-8	TRBJ2-2	many	TGCGCCAGCAGCTTAGTAGCGGGGGACACCGGGGAGCTGTTTTTT	CASSLVAGDTGELFF
NA	TRBV29-1	TRBJ1-3	many	TGCAGCGTTGAAGCCCTCGGAAACACCATATATTTT	CSVEALGNTIYF
NA	TRBV27	TRBJ2-1	many	TGTGCCAGCACTACAGGGGGAGGGCTCAATGAGCAGTTCTTC	CASTTGGGLNEQFF
NA	TRBV27	TRBJ2-7	few	TGTGCCGTCTCACGGGGACTTGGTGACGAGCAGTACTTC	CAVSRGLGDEQYF
NA	TRBV11-2	TRBJ2-1	many	TGTGCCAGCAGCTTAGACCCAGTTAATGAGCAGTTCTTC	CASSLDPVNEQFF
NA	TRBV4-3	TRBJ2-3	many	TGCGCCAGCAGCCGGGGGCGGGAGAGGGTAACAGATACGCAGTATTTT	CASSRGRERVTDTQYF
TRBD2	TRBV4-1	TRBJ2-1	many	TGCGCCAGCAGCCTCCGGACTAGCGGGATCTACAATGAGCAGTTCTTC	CASSLRTSGIYNEQFF
NA	TRBV5-1	TRBJ2-2	many	TGCGCCAGCTGTATCGACAGACCGAACACCGGGGAGCTGTTTTTT	CASCIDRPNTGELFF
NA	TRBV25-1	TRBJ2-5	few	TGTGCCAGCAGTGAAGGGCAGGCGAGCGGAGAGACCCAGTACTTC	CASSEGQASGETQYF
TRBD1	TRBV5-1	TRBJ1-4	many	TGCGCCAGCAGCGGAACCGGGACAGGGACGGAAAAACTGTTTTTT	CASSGTGTGTEKLFF
TRBD2	TRBV7-2	TRBJ2-7	many	TGTGCCAGCAGCTTGGGACTAGAGTTCCACGAGCAGTACTTC	CASSLGLEFHEQYF
TRBD2	TRBV5-8	TRBJ2-3	many	TGTGCCAGCGCCTACGGGAGGAGACCCGAAGATACGCAGTATTTT	CASAYGRRPEDTQYF
NA	TRBV28	TRBJ1-3	many	TGTGCCAGCAGTTTGAAGGACAACCTCTCTGGAAACACCATATATTTT	CASSLKDNLSGNTIYF
TRBD2	TRBV12-5	TRBJ2-3	many	TGTGCTAGTGGTTTGTACAAACTAGCGGGAATCCCAGATACGCAGTATTTT	CASGLYKLAGIPDTQYF
NA	TRBV6-5	TRBJ2-1	many	TGTGCCAGCAGTTCGGGCAATGAGCAGTTCTTC	CASSSGNEQFF
TRBD1	TRBV27	TRBJ2-2	few	TGTGCCAGCAGTCCAGGGGGAATGGTGGGGGAGCTGTTTTTT	CASSPGGMVGELFF
TRBD1	TRBV7-9	TRBJ1-2	many	TGTGCCAGCAGCCAACAGGGGTTCGGCTACACCTTC	CASSQQGFGYTF
TRBD1	TRBV27	TRBJ2-3	many	TGTGCCAGCAGTCTAAGCCGGACAGGGGGCGAAGATACGCAGTATTTT	CASSLSRTGGEDTQYF
NA	TRBV30	TRBJ2-5	many	TGTGCCTGGACAGATAGCCTGGAGACCCAGTACTTC	CAWTDSLETQYF
NA	TRBV11-3	TRBJ2-2	many	TGTGCCAGCAGCTTAGGTTACGGAGCCGGGGAGCTGTTTTTT	CASSLGYGAGELFF
NA	TRBV28	TRBJ2-3	many	TGTGCCAGCAGTTTAAAAGGTGGGGCGCGAGATACGCAGTATTTT	CASSLKGGARDTQYF
TRBD2	TRBV5-6	TRBJ2-1	many	TGTGCCAGCAGCTTGGAAAATCGACTAGCGGGAGGGGACTACAATGAGCAGTTCTTC	CASSLENRLAGGDYNEQFF
NA	TRBV11-2	TRBJ2-7	many	TGTGCCAGCAGCCTAAGATCATGGGGGGTTTCCTACGAGCAGTACTTC	CASSLRSWGVSYEQYF
TRBD2	TRBV27	TRBJ2-3	many	TGTGCCAGCAGTCTCGGGACTATCACAGATACGCAGTATTTT	CASSLGTITDTQYF
TRBD2	TRBV7-2	TRBJ2-3	many	TGTGCCAGCAGCTTAGGTCGCGGGGGGTCCACAGATACGCAGTATTTT	CASSLGRGGSTDTQYF
NA	TRBV13	TRBJ2-7	many	TGTGCCAGCAGCTTAGTCAGGGGCTCCTACGAGCAGTACTTC	CASSLVRGSYEQYF
TRBD1	TRBV19	TRBJ1-1	many	TGTGCCAGCGGACAGGGGGCTTCTATGAACACTGAAGCTTTCTTT	CASGQGASMNTEAFF
NA	TRBV7-3	TRBJ2-3	many	TGTGCCAGCAGCGTTAGCGGCATGGGGACGGATACGCAGTATTTT	CASSVSGMGTDTQYF
NA	TRBV7-2	TRBJ1-4	many	TGTGCCAGCAGCTTAGCTCCTGCAACTAATGAAAAACTGTTTTTT	CASSLAPATNEKLFF
TRBD1	TRBV28	TRBJ2-7	NA	TGTGCCAGCAGAAAAGATACAGGGGCCTACGAGCAGTACTTC	CASRKDTGAYEQYF
TRBD1	TRBV19	TRBJ1-5	many	TGTGCCAGTATTGGGACAGGCCCGCAGACCCAGCATTTT	CASIGTGPQTQHF